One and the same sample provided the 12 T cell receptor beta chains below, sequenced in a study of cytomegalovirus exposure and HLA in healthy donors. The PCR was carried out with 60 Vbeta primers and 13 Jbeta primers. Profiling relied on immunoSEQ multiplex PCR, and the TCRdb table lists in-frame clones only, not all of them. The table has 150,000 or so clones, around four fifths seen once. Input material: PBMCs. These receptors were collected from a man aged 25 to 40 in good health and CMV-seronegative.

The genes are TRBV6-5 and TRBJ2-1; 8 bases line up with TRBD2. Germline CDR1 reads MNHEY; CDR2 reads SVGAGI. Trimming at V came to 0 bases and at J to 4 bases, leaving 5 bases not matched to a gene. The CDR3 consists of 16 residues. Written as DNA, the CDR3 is TGTGCCAGCAGTTACTCGATACAGCGGGGGTACAATGAGCAGTTCTTC. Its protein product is CASSYSIQRGYNEQFF.

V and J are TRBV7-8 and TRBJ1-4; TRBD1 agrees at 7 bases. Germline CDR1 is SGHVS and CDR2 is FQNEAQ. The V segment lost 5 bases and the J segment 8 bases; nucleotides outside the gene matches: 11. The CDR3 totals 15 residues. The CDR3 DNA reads TGTGCCAGCAGCCCAAAGACAGGGCTAGGAGAAAAACTGTTTTTT. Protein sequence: CASSPKTGLGEKLFF.

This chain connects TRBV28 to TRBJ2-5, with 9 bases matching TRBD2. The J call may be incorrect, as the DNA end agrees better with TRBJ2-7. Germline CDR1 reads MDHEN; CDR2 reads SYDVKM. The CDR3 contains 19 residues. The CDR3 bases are TGTGCCAGCAGTTCGGCAATCCGGGACGGAGGACTAGCGCACTACGAGCAGTACTTC. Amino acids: CASSSAIRDGGLAHYEQYF.

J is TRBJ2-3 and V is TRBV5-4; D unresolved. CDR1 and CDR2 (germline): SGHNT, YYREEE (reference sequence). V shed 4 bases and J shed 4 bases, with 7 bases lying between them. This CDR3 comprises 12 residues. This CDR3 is CASSPPSDTQYF. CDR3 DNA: TGTGCCAGCAGCCCCCCATCAGATACGCAGTATTTT.

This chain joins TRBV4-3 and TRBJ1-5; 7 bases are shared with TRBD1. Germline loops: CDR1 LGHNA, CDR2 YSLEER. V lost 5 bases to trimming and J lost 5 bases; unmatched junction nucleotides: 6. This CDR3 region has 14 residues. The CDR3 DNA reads TGCGCCAGCAGCTTACAGGGGCACGATCAGCCCCAGCATTTT. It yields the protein CASSLQGHDQPQHF.

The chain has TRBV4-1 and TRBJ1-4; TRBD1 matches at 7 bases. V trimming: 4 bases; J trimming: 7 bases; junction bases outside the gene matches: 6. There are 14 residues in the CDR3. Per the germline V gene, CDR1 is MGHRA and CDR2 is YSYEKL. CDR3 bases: TGCGCCAGCAGCCTCTGGGACAGTACTGAAAAACTGTTTTTT. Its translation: CASSLWDSTEKLFF.

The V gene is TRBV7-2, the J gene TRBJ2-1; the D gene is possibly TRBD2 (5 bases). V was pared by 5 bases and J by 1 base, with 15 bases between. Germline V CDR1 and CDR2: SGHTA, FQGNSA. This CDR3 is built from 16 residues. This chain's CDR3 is CASSPWLGGSYNEQFF. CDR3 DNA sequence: TGTGCCAGCAGCCCGTGGTTGGGCGGGTCCTACAATGAGCAGTTCTTC.

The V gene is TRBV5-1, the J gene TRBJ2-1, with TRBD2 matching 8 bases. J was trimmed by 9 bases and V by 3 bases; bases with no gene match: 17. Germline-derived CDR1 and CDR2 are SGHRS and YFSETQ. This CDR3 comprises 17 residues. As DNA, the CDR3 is TGCGCCAGCAGCTACCCACTAGCGGTTAAGGGGTCAGGTGAGCAGTTCTTC. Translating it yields CASSYPLAVKGSGEQFF.

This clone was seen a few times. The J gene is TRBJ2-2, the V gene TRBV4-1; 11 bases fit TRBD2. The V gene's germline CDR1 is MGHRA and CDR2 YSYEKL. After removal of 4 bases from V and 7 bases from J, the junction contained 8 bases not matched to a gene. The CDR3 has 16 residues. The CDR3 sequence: CASSRDSGGAVGELFF. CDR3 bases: TGCGCCAGCAGCCGTGATAGCGGGGGGGCGGTCGGGGAGCTGTTTTTT.

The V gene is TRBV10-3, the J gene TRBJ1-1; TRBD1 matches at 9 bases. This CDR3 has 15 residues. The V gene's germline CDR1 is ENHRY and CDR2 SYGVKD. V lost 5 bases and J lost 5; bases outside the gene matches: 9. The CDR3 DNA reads TGTGCCATCAGTTCCGGGACAGGGAGAACAACTGAAGCTTTCTTT. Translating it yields CAISSGTGRTTEAFF.

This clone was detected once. Here the CDR3 DNA reads TGTGCCAGCAGCTTAGGGGCTAGCGGGAGCCCCTTCAATGAGCAGTTCTTC. It encodes CASSLGASGSPFNEQFF. This chain joins TRBV7-9 and TRBJ2-1; TRBD2 agrees at 10 bases. Looked up from germline, CDR1 is SEHNR and CDR2 is FQNEAQ (reference sequence). The CDR3 covers 17 residues. Unmatched junction bases numbered 9, after V lost 1 base and J lost 6 bases.

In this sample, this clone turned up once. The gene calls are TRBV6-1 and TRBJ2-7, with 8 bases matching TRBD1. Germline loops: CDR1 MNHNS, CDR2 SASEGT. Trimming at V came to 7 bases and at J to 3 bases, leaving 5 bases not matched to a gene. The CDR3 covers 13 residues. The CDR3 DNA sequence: TGTGCCAGCATGACAGGGGTACGCTACGAGCAGTACTTC. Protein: CASMTGVRYEQYF.